This record looks at one TCR beta chain sequence and its context. The data stem from a study of blood T cell repertoires in COVID-19. Study details: From the United States, Italy and Spain came samples of acute and convalescent COVID-19.

Assay used: immunoSEQ multiplex PCR; TCRdb lists only in-frame clones, some missing. The table records about 74,000 clones, 84% of them present only once. V lost 0 bases and J 3 bases, leaving 9 bases between the germline ends. The germline V gene encodes CDR1 SGHRS and CDR2 YFSETQ. This CDR3 has 14 residues. The V call is TRBV5-1, the J call TRBJ1-1; D may be TRBD1 (5 bases). The TCR comes from a man between 65 and 85 years old with acute or convalescent COVID-19. What was sequenced was peripheral blood. The CDR3 here is CASSLGDSDTEAFF. CDR3 in DNA: TGCGCCAGCAGCTTGGGTGACAGCGACACTGAAGCTTTCTTT.